The T cell receptor beta chain under discussion was sequenced for a study of CD4+ T cells in melanoma. Study-level results: A reported correlation linked neoantigen-specific CD4+ T cells to CD8+, macrophage and B cell function. Reportedly, melanoma neoantigen-specific CD4+ T cells showed varied differentiation states.

Worth noting for this clone: The antigen is undetermined.

Clones were sequenced by immunoSEQ multiplex PCR, and TCRdb holds only the in-frame ones, with some missing. In the table there are about 15,000 clones, over 80% of which are singletons. Germline lookup yields CDR1 SGHAT and CDR2 FQNNGV. This CDR3 spans 13 amino acids. V was pared by 5 bases and J by 11 bases, with 18 bases between. The chain is built from TRBV11-2 and TRBJ1-1, with D maybe TRBD1 (5 bases). The sequenced sample was cells from a culture (not recorded whether cultured in vitro). This receptor was obtained from a human donor with melanoma. The CDR3 DNA is TGTGCCAGCAGCCTGGGGACCGGCCTCGTGGCTTTCTTT. Translation: CASSLGTGLVAFF.